This T cell receptor (beta chain) was obtained from a study of control samples from healthy donors and cancer patients. Libraries were prepared by immunoSEQ multiplex PCR; TCRdb keeps only in-frame clonotypes and omits some of them. The sample carries more than 5,500 clones, around 75% recorded once. Source material: formalin-fixed, paraffin-embedded tissue. This receptor was taken from a male donor with melanoma.

The CDR3 DNA is TGTGCCAGCAGCCGAGACGTGTCCGGGGAGCTGTTTTTT. This sequence encodes CASSRDVSGELFF. J is TRBJ2-2 and V is TRBV11-3; no clear D. The CDR3 extends over 13 amino acids. V dropped 5 bases and J dropped 6 bases, with 10 bases sitting between them. CDR1 is SGHNT and CDR2 is YENEEA in the germline V gene. Complete variable domain (other parts from reference TRBV11-3 and TRBJ2-2): EAGVVQSPRYKIIEKKQPVAFWCNPISGHNTLYWYLQNLGQGPELLIRYENEEAVDDSQLPKDRFSAERLKGVDSTLKIQPAELGDSAVYLCASSRDVSGELFFGEGSRLTVL.